This T cell receptor (beta chain) comes out of a study of Ad26.COV2.S vaccination and SARS-CoV-2 variants. This clone was seen once. Sequenced by immunoSEQ multiplex PCR; TCRdb stores in-frame clones only, minus some. The table shows hundreds of thousands of clones, with around 87% occurring only once. Described treatment: roughly 19 received Ad26.COV2.S at low or high dose, single or two shots; 5 received placebo; per-sample allocation not given. It was on day 63 after the first vaccine or placebo injection that samples were taken. The CDR3 totals 12 residues. Germline CDR1 SNHLY, CDR2 FYNNEI. Trimming took 8 bases from V and 1 from J, leaving 8 bases between them.

V gene TRBV2 combines with J gene TRBJ1-1; D remains ambiguous. Sample: peripheral blood, taken in a trial of Ad26.COV2.S vaccine versus placebo. The receptor's source is a person aged 18-60 years who received the Ad26.COV2.S COVID-19 vaccine or a placebo. The DNA for the CDR3 is TGTGCCAGCCTACAAGAGAACACTGAAGCTTTCTTT. This sequence encodes CASLQENTEAFF.